A single sample gave rise to the 8 T cell receptor beta chains below, sequenced in a study of CD8 T cells in Susac syndrome. Random-hexamer reverse transcription was applied to about 0.5 to 1 ug RNA. TCRdb reprocessed the immunoSEQ multiplex PCR reads via MiXCR and lists one record per CDR3 protein. Found here are fewer than 200,000 distinct CDR3 sequences, approximately 95% of them singletons; the top ten hold around 0.16%. The sample taken for sequencing was CD8+ T cells from PBMCs. Receptors were obtained from a human donor with multiple sclerosis.

The chain is built from TRBV29-1 and TRBJ2-5, with D perhaps assigned TRBD1 or TRBD2 (5 bases each). Germline CDR1 and CDR2: SQVTM and ANQGSEA. The germline V and J ends were trimmed by 4 bases and 1 base, with 13 bases remaining between them. This CDR3 comprises 14 residues. In DNA, the CDR3 is TGCAGCGTTGTATCGCCTGGGGGCCAAGAGACCCAGTACTTC. Residues: CSVVSPGGQETQYF.

This chain joins TRBV9 and TRBJ1-2, with D maybe TRBD1 (5 bases). The CDR3 length is 17 residues. V was shortened by 0 bases and J by 4 bases, with 19 bases between the two germline ends. Germline-derived CDR1 and CDR2 are SGDLS and YYNGEE. This CDR3 reads CASSVASGPSLSYGYTF. CDR3 nucleotide sequence: TGTGCCAGCAGCGTAGCCTCGGGGCCTAGCCTGAGCTATGGCTACACCTTC.

The chain carries TRBV24-1 and TRBJ2-1, with 8 bases lining up with TRBD1. The CDR3 is made up of 16 amino acids. The V gene's germline CDR1 is KGHDR and CDR2 SFDVKD. The ends lost 2 bases at V and 7 bases at J; junction bases unmatched: 9. CDR3 DNA: TGTGCCACCAGTGATTATCCAGACAGGGGTGGAAATGAGCAGTTCTTC. Its protein is CATSDYPDRGGNEQFF.

This chain uses TRBV14 with TRBJ2-2; TRBD2 might be the D (5 bases). Deletions cut 4 bases from V and 4 bases from J, with 10 bases between. The germline V gene encodes CDR1 SGHDN and CDR2 FVKESK. This CDR3 comprises 14 residues. The CDR3 reads CASSPRTVTGELFF. In DNA, the CDR3 is TGTGCCAGCAGCCCTCGGACTGTCACCGGGGAGCTGTTTTTT.

V is TRBV27 and J is TRBJ2-7; D remains ambiguous. V was trimmed by 1 base and J by 0 bases, leaving 16 bases between them. The germline V gene encodes CDR1 MNHEY and CDR2 SMNVEV (reference sequence). The CDR3 length is 17 residues. The CDR3 DNA follows: TGTGCCAGCAGTTTATATTGGCGGCAGGAGAGCTCCTACGAGCAGTACTTC. Amino acids: CASSLYWRQESSYEQYF.

CDR3 sequence (DNA): TGCAGCGTTGAAGCGGGACAGCTAGGGAACATTCAGTACTTC. This codes for CSVEAGQLGNIQYF. The chain recombines TRBV29-1 with TRBJ2-4, with 7 bases aligning to TRBD1. The ends lost 1 base at V and 7 bases at J; junction bases unmatched: 7. The CDR3 totals 14 residues. Germline values: CDR1 SQVTM, CDR2 ANQGSEA.

This clonotype was seen once. V and J are TRBV2 and TRBJ2-3, with 9 bases fitting TRBD1. V was clipped by 4 bases and J by 4 bases; unmatched bases: 6. The CDR3 covers 15 residues. The germline CDR1 and CDR2 sequences are SNHLY and FYNNEI. The CDR3 sequence is CASSVGTGSPDTQYF. The CDR3 bases are TGTGCCAGCAGTGTAGGGACAGGGAGTCCAGATACGCAGTATTTT.

This sequence joins TRBV29-1 and TRBJ2-1, with D hard to call. V dropped 0 bases and J dropped 0 bases, with 9 bases sitting between them. The CDR3 is made up of 15 amino acids. Germline CDR1 and CDR2: SQVTM and ANQGSEA. The CDR3 region is CSVEDVESSYNEQFF. The CDR3 nucleotides are TGCAGCGTTGAAGATGTGGAGAGCTCCTACAATGAGCAGTTCTTC.